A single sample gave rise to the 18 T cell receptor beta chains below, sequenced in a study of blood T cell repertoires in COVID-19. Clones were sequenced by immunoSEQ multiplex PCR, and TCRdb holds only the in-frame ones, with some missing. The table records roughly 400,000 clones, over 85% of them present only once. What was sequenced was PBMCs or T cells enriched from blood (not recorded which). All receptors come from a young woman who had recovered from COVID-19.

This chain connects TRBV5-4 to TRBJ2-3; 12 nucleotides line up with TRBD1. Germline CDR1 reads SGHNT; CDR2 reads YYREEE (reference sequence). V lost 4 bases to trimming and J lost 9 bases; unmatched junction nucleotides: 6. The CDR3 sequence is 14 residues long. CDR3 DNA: TGTGCCAGCAGCCGGGGACAGGGGGCTGAAACGCAGTATTTT. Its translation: CASSRGQGAETQYF.

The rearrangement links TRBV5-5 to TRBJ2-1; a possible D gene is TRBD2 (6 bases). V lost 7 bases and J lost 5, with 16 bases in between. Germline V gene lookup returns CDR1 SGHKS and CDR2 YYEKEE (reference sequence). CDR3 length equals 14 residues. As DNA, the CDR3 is TGTGCCAGCCGGGGGATAGACGCCGACAATGAGCAGTTCTTC. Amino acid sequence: CASRGIDADNEQFF.

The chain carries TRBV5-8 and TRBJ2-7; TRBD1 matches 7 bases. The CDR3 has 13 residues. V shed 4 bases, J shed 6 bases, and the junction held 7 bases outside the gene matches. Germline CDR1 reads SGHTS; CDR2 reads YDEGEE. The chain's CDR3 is CASSPDRVGEQYF. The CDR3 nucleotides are TGTGCCAGCAGCCCCGACAGGGTTGGCGAGCAGTACTTC.

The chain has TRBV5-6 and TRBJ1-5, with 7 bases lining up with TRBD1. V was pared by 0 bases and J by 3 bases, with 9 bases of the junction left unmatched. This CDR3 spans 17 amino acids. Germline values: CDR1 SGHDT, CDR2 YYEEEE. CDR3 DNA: TGTGCCAGCAGCTTGGGATATGGCAGGGGGTCCAATCAGCCCCAGCATTTT. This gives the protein CASSLGYGRGSNQPQHF.

The CDR3 coding sequence is TGTGCCAGCAGCGTAGTTGGAGTGAACACTGAAGCTTTCTTT. Translated: CASSVVGVNTEAFF. The rearrangement joins TRBV9 to TRBJ1-1, with D unclear. The ends were cut back, 0 bases at V and 0 bases at J, with 6 bases in the middle. CDR3 length: 14 amino acids. Germline lookup yields CDR1 SGDLS and CDR2 YYNGEE.

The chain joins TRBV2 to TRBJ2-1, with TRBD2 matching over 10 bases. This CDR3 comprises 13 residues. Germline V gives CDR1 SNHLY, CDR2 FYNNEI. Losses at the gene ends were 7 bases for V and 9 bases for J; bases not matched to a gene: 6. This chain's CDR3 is CASKSGGAAEQFF. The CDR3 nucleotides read TGTGCCAGCAAAAGCGGGGGGGCCGCTGAGCAGTTCTTC.

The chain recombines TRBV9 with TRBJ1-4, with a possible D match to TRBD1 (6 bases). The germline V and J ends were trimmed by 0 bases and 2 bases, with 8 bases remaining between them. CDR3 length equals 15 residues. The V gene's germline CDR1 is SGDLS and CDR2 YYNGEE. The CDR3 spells CASSVGGRTNEKLFF. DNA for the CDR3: TGTGCCAGCAGCGTAGGGGGGCGGACTAATGAAAAACTGTTTTTT. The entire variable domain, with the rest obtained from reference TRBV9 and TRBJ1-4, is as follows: DSGVTQTPKHLITATGQRVTLRCSPRSGDLSVYWYQQSLDQGLQFLIQYYNGEERAKGNILERFSAQQFPDLHSELNLSSLELGDSALYFCASSVGGRTNEKLFFGSGTQLSVL.

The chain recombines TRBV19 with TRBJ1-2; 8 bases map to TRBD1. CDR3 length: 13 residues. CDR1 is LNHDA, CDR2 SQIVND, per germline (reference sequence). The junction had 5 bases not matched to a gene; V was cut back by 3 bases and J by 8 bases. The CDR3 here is CASSIDRGVGYTF. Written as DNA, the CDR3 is TGTGCCAGTAGTATCGACAGGGGAGTCGGCTACACCTTC. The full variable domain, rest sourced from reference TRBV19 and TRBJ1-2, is DGGITQSPKYLFRKEGQNVTLSCEQNLNHDAMYWYRQDPGQGLRLIYYSQIVNDFQKGDIAEGYSVSREKKESFPLTVTSAQKNPTAFYLCASSIDRGVGYTFGSGTRLTVV.

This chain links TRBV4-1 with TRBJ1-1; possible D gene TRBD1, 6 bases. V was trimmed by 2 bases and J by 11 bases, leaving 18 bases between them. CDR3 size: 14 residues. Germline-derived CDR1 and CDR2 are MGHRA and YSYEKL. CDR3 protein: CASSQNSLTGWAFF. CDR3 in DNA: TGCGCCAGCAGCCAAAACTCCTTGACAGGCTGGGCTTTCTTT.

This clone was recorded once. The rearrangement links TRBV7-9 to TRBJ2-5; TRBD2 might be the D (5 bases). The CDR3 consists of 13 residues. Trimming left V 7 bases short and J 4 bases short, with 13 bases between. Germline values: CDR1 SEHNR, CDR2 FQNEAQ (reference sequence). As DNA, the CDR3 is TGTGCCAGCATTTCGGGGATCGGAGAGACCCAGTACTTC. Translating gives CASISGIGETQYF.

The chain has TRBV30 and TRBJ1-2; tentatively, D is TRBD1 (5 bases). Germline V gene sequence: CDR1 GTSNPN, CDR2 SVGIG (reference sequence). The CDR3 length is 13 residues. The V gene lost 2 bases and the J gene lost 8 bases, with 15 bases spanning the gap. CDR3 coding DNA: TGTGCCTGGAGTTCAGGGTGGGAGGACGGCTACACCTTC. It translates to CAWSSGWEDGYTF.

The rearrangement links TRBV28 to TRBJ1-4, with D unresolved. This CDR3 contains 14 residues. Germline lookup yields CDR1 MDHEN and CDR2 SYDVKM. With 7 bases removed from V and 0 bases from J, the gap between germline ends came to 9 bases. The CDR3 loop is CASISVATNEKLFF. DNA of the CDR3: TGTGCCAGCATTTCAGTTGCAACTAATGAAAAACTGTTTTTT.

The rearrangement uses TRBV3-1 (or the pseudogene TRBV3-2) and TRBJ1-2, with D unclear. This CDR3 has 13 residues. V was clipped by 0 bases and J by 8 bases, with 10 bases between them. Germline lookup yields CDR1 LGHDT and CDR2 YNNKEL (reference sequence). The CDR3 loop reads CASSQDRRSGYTF. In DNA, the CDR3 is TGTGCCAGCAGCCAAGATAGGCGGTCCGGCTACACCTTC.

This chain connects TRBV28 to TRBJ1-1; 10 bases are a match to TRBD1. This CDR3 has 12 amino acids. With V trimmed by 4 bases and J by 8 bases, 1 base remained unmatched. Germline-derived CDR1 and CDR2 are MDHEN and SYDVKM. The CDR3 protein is CASSWGQGEAFF. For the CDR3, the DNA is TGTGCCAGCAGTTGGGGACAGGGGGAAGCTTTCTTT.

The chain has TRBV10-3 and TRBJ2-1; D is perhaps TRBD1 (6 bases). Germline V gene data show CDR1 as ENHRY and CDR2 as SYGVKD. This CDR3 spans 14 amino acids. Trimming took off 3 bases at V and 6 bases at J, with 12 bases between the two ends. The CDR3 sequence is CAISDRGPSNEQFF. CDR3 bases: TGTGCCATCAGTGACAGGGGACCCTCCAATGAGCAGTTCTTC.

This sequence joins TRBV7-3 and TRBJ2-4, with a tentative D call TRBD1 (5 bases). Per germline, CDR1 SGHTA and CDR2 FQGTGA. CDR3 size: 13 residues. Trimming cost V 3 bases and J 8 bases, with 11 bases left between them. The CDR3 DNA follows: TGTGCCAGCAGCTTCCAGGGTACGGACATTCAGTACTTC. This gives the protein CASSFQGTDIQYF.

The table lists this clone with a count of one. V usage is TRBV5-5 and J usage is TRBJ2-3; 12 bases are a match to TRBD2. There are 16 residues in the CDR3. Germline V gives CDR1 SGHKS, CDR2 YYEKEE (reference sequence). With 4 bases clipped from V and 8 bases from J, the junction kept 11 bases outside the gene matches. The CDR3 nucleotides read TGTGCCAGCAGCCGGACTAGCGGGGTCGATAGGGTTACGCAGTATTTT. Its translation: CASSRTSGVDRVTQYF. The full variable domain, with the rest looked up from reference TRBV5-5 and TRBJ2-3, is DAGVTQSPTHLIKTRGQQVTLRCSPISGHKSVSWYQQVLGQGPQFIFQYYEKEERGRGNFPDRFSARQFPNYSSELNVNALLLGDSALYLCASSRTSGVDRVTQYFGPGTRLTVL.

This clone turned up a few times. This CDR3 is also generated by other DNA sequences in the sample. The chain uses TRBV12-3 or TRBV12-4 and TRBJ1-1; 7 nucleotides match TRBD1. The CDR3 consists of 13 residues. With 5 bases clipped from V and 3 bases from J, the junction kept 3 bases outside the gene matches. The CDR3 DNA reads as TGTGCCAGCAGTCTACAGGGGTACACTGAAGCTTTCTTT. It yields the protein CASSLQGYTEAFF.